This T cell receptor beta chain was sequenced in a study of cytomegalovirus exposure and HLA in healthy donors. The study drew the donors from its roughly 130-subject validation cohort, separate from the approximately 700-subject first cohort. The germline V and J ends were trimmed by 5 bases and 7 bases, with 11 bases remaining between them. The CDR3 totals 11 residues. Germline CDR1 is GTSNPN and CDR2 is SVGIG (reference sequence). Assay: immunoSEQ multiplex PCR; the TCRdb copy retains only in-frame clones and omits some. The sample records 70,000 or so clones, nearly 95% being singletons. The study, taken as a whole, reports: Subsequent analysis showed first-cohort TCR clusters tending to co-occur in 120 validation repertoires. The listing of 150 or so TCR beta chains classed them as cytomegalovirus-associated. There were a few CMV-associated chains whose specificity for CMV antigens was confirmed in vitro.

Of note for this clone: Its antigen is not known.

The sequence was collected from a man between 18 and 29 years old in good health and CMV-seropositive. The chain carries TRBV30 and TRBJ1-2; weak D call: TRBD1 (5 bases). Sequencing used PBMCs. CDR3 sequence (DNA): TGTGCCTGGGGGAGGGGCGTTGGCTACACCTTC. Residues: CAWGRGVGYTF.